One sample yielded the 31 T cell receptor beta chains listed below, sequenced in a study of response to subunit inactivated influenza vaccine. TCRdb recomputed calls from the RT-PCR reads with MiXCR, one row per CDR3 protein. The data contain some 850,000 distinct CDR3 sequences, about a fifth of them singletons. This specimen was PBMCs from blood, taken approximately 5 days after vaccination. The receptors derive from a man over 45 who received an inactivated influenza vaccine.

The CDR3 protein is CSANGGARGETQYF. CDR3 DNA sequence: TGCAGTGCCAATGGGGGGGCGAGGGGAGAGACCCAGTACTTC. This chain uses TRBV20-1 with TRBJ2-5, with D possibly matching TRBD2 (7 bases). This CDR3 has 14 residues. CDR1 DFQATT and CDR2 SNEGSKA come from the germline V gene (reference sequence). Between the trimmed V and J ends, which lost 6 bases and 4 bases, there was a span of 18 bases.

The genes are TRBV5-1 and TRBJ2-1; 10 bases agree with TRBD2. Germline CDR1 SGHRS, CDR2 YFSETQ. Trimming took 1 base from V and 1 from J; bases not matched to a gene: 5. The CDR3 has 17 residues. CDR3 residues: CASSLNSGRESYNEQFF. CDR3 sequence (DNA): TGCGCCAGCAGCTTGAACAGCGGGAGGGAGTCCTACAATGAGCAGTTCTTC.

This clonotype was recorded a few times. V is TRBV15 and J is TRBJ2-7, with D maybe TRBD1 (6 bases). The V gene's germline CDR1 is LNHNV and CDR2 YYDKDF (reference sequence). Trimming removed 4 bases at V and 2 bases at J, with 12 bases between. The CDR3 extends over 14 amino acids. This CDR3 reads CATSIQRQAYEQYF. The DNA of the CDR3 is TGTGCCACCAGCATACAGAGACAGGCCTACGAGCAGTACTTC.

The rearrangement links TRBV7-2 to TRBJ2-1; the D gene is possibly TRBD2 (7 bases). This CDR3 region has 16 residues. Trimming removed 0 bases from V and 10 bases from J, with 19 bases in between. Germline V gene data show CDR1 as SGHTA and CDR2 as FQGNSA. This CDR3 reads CASSLAGRGARGEQFF. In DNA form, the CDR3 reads TGTGCCAGCAGCTTAGCGGGCCGGGGGGCCAGGGGAGAGCAGTTCTTC. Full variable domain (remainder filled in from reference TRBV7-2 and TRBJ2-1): GAGVSQSPSNKVTEKGKDVELRCDPISGHTALYWYRQSLGQGLEFLIYFQGNSAPDKSGLPSDRFSAERTGGSVSTLTIQRTQQEDSAVYLCASSLAGRGARGEQFFGPGTRLTVL.

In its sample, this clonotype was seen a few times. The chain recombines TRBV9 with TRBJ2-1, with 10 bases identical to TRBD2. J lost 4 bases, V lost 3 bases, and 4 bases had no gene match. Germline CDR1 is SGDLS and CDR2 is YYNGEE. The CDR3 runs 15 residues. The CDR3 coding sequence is TGTGCCAGCAGCGATAGCGGGGGGAATTACAATGAGCAGTTCTTC. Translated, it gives CASSDSGGNYNEQFF.

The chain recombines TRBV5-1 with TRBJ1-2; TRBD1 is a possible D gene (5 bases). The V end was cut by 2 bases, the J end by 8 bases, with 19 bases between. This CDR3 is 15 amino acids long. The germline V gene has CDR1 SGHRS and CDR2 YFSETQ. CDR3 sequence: CASSLEVSGLLGYTF. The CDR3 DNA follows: TGCGCCAGCAGCTTAGAAGTGTCAGGGCTTTTAGGCTACACCTTC.

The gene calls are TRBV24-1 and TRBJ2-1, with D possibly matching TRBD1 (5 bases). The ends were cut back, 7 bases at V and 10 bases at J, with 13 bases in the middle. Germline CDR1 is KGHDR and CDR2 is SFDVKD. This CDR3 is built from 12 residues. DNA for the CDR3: TGTGCCACCAGCTGGGGCCGCGCAGAGCAGTTCTTC. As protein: CATSWGRAEQFF.

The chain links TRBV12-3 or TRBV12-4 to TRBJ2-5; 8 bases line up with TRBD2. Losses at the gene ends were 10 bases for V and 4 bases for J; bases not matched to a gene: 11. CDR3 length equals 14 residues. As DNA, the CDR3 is TGTGCCAACAGCCCTAACGGGGGGGTAGAGACCCAGTACTTC. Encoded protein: CANSPNGGVETQYF.

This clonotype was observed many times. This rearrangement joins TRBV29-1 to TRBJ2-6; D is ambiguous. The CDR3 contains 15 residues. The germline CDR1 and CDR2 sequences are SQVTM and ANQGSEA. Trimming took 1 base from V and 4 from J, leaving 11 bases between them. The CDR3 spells CSVEANSHGANVLTF. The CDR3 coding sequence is TGCAGCGTTGAAGCAAACAGCCACGGGGCCAACGTCCTGACTTTC.

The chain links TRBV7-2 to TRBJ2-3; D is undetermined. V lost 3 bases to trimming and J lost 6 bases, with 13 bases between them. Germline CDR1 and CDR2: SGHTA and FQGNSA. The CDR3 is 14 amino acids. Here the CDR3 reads CASSFGSGWDTQYF. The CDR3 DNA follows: TGTGCCAGCAGCTTCGGGTCGGGCTGGGATACGCAGTATTTT.

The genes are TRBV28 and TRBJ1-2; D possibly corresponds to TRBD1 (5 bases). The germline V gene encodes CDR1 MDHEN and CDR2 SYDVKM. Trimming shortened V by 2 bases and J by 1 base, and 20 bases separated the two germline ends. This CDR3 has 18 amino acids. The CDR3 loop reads CASSLGAGTGGFNYGYTF. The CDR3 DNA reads TGTGCCAGCAGTTTAGGCGCCGGAACAGGAGGATTTAACTATGGCTACACCTTC.

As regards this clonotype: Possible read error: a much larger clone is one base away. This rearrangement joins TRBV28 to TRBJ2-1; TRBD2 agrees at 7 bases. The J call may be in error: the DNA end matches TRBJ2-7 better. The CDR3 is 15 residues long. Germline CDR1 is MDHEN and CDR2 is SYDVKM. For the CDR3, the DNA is TGTGCCAGCAGTTTGCTAACTAGCGTGGTCGGTGAGCAGTACTTC. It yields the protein CASSLLTSVVGEQYF.

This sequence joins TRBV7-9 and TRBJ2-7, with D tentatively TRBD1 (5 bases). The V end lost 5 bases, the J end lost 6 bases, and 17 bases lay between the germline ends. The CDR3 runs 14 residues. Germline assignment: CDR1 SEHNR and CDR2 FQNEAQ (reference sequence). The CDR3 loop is CASSPNPQVFEQYF. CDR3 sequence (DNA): TGTGCCAGCAGCCCGAACCCACAGGTTTTCGAGCAGTACTTC.

DNA of the CDR3: TGTGCCAGTAGTCAGGGTTTCGCTGGGGCCAACGTCCTGACTTTC. The encoded protein is CASSQGFAGANVLTF. V usage is TRBV19 and J usage is TRBJ2-6; a weak D match, TRBD1 (5 bases). The V gene's germline CDR1 is LNHDA and CDR2 SQIVND (reference sequence). V was cut by 5 bases and J by 2 bases, with 10 bases left in between. The CDR3 contains 15 residues.

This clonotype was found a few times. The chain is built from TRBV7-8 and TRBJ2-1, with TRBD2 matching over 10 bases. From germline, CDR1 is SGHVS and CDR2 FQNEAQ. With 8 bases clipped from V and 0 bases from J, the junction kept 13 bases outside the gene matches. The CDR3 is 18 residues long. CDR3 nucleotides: TGTGCCAGCTTTTCCGGGACTAGCGCACTGAGCTCCTACAATGAGCAGTTCTTC. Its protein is CASFSGTSALSSYNEQFF. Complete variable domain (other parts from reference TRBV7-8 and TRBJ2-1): GAGVSQSPRYKVAKRGQDVALRCDPISGHVSLFWYQQALGQGPEFLTYFQNEAQLDKSGLPSDRFFAERPEGSVSTLKIQRTQQEDSAVYLCASFSGTSALSSYNEQFFGPGTRLTVL.

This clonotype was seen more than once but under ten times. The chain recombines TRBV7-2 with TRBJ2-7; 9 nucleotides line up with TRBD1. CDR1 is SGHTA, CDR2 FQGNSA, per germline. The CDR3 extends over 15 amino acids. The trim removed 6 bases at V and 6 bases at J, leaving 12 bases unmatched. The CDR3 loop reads CASSWGGTGKFEQYF. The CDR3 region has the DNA TGTGCCAGCAGTTGGGGGGGGACAGGGAAGTTCGAGCAGTACTTC.

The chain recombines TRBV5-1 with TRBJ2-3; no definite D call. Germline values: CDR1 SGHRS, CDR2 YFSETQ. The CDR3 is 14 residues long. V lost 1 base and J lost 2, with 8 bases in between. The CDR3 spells CASSLSSPTDTQYF. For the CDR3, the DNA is TGCGCCAGCAGCTTGTCCTCTCCCACAGATACGCAGTATTTT.

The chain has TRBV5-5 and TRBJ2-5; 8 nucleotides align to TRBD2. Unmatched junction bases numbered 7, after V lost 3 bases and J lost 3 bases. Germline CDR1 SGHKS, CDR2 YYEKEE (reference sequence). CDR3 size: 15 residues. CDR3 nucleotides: TGTGCCAGCAGCTCACAAGCGGGAGTGGAAGAGACCCAGTACTTC. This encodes CASSSQAGVEETQYF.

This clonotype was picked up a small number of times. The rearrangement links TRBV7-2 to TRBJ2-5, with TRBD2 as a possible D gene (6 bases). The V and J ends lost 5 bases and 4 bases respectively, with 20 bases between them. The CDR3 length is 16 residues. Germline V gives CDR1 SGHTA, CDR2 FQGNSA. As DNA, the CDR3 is TGTGCCAGCAGCGCGACGGGAGTTAAGCGTGTAGAGACCCAGTACTTC. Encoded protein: CASSATGVKRVETQYF.

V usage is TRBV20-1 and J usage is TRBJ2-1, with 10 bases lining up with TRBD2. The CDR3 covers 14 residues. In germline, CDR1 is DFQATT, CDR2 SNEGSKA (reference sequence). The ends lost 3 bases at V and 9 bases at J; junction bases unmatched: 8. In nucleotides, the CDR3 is TGCAGTGCTAGGCAGGCTAGCGGGAGAGTTGAGCAGTTCTTC. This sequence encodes CSARQASGRVEQFF.

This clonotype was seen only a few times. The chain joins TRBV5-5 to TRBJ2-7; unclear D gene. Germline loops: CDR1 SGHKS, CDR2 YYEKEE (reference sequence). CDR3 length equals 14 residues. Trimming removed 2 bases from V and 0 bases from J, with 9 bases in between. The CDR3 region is CASSFGSYSYEQYF. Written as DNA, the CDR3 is TGTGCCAGCAGCTTTGGGTCCTACTCCTACGAGCAGTACTTC.

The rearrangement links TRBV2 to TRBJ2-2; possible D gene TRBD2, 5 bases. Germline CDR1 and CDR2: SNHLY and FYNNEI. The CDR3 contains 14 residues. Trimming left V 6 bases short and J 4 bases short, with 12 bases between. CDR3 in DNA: TGTGCCAGCAGGGGTCTAGCATCCACCGGGGAGCTGTTTTTT. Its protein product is CASRGLASTGELFF.

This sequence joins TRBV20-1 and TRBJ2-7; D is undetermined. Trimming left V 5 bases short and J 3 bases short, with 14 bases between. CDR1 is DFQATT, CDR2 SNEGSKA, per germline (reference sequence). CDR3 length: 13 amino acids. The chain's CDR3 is CSARTPPYYEQYF. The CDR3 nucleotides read TGCAGTGCTCGGACCCCTCCTTACTACGAGCAGTACTTC.

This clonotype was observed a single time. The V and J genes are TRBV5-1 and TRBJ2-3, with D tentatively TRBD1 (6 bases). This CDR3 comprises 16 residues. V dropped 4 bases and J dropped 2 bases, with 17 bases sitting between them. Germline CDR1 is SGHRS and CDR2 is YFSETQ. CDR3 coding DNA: TGCGCCAGCAGCCCGGGGACCCAGGGGTTCACAGATACGCAGTATTTT. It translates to CASSPGTQGFTDTQYF.

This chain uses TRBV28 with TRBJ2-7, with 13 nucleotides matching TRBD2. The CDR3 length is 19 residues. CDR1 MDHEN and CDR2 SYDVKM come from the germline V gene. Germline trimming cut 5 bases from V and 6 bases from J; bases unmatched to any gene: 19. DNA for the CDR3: TGTGCCAGCAGTCCATTGTTACTAGCGGGAGGGCCTGGTGTTTCCGAGCAGTACTTC. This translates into CASSPLLLAGGPGVSEQYF.

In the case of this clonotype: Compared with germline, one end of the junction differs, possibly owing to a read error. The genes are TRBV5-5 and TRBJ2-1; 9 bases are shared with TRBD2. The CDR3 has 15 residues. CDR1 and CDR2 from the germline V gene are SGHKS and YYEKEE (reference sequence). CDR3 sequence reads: CASSSASGTYNEQFF. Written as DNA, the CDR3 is TGCGCCAGCAGCTCGGCTAGCGGGACCTACAATGAGCAGTTCTTC.

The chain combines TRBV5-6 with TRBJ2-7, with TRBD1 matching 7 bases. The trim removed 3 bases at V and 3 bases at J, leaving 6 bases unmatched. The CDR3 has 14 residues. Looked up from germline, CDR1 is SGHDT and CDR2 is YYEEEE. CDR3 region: CASSYRQGFYEQYF. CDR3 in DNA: TGTGCCAGCAGCTACCGACAGGGATTCTACGAGCAGTACTTC.

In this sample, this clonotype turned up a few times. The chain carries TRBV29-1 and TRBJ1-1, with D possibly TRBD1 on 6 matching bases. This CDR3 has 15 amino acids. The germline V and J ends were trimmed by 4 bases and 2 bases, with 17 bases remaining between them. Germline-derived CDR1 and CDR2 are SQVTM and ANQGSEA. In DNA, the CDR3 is TGCAGCGTTGCGCAACAGGGTAGAACAAACACTGAAGCTTTCTTT. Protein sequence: CSVAQQGRTNTEAFF.

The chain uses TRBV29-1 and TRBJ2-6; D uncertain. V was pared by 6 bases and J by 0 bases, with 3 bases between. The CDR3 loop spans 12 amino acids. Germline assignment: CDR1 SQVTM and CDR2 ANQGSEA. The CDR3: CSVRSGANVLTF. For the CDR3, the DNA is TGCAGCGTCCGCTCTGGGGCCAACGTCCTGACTTTC. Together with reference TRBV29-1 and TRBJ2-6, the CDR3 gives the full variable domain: SAVISQKPSRDICQRGTSLTIQCQVDSQVTMMFWYRQQPGQSLTLIATANQGSEATYESGFVIDKFPISRPNLTFSTLTVSNMSPEDSSIYLCSVRSGANVLTFGAGSRLTVL.

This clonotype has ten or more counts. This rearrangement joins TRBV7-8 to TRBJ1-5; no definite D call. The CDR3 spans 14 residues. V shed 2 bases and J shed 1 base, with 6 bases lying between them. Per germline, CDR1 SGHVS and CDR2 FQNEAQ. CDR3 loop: CASSLFFSNQPQHF. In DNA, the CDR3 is TGTGCCAGCAGCTTATTCTTCAGCAATCAGCCCCAGCATTTT.

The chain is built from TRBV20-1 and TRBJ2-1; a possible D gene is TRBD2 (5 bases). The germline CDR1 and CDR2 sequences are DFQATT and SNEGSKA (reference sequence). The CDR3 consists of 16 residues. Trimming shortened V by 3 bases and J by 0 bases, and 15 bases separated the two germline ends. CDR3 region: CSASSWEKSSYNEQFF. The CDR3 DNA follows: TGCAGTGCTAGTTCTTGGGAGAAGAGCTCCTACAATGAGCAGTTCTTC.